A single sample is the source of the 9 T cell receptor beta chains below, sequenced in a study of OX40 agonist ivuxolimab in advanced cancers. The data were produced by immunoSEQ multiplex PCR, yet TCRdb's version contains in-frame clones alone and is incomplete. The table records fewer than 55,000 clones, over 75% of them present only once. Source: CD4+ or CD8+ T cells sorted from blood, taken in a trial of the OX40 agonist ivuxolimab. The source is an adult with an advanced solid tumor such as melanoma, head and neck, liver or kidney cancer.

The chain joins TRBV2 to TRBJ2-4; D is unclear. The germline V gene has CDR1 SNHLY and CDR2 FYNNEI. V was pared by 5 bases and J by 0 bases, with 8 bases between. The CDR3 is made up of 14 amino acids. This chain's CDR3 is CASSQVQAKNIQYF. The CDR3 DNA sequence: TGTGCCAGCAGTCAGGTGCAAGCCAAAAACATTCAGTACTTC.

The CDR3 nucleotides read TGCAGCGTTGAATTCCAGGGGGCCAATCAGCCCCAGCATTTT. Amino acids: CSVEFQGANQPQHF. This chain connects TRBV29-1 to TRBJ1-5; 8 bases are a match to TRBD1. Germline CDR1 and CDR2: SQVTM and ANQGSEA. This CDR3 is 14 amino acids long. V was pared by 2 bases and J by 3 bases, with 3 bases of the junction left unmatched.

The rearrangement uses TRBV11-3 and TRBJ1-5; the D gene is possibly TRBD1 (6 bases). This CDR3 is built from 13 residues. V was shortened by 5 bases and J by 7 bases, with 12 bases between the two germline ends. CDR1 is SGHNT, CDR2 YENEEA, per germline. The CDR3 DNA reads TGTGCCAGCAGCAGGGGGGGGCAACAGCCCCAGCATTTT. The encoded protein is CASSRGGQQPQHF.

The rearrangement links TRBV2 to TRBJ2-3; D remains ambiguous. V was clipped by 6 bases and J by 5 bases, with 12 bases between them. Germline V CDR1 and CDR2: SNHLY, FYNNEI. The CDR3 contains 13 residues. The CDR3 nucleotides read TGTGCCAGCAGGGCTGATCAGGAAGATACGCAGTATTTT. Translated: CASRADQEDTQYF.

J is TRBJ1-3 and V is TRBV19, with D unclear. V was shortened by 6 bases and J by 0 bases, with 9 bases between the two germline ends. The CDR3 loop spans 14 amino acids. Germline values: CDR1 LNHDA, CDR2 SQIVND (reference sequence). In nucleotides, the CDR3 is TGTGCCAGTAGGTCAGACCTCTCTGGAAACACCATATATTTT. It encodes CASRSDLSGNTIYF. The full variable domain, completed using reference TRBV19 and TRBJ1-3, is DGGITQSPKYLFRKEGQNVTLSCEQNLNHDAMYWYRQDPGQGLRLIYYSQIVNDFQKGDIAEGYSVSREKKESFPLTVTSAQKNPTAFYLCASRSDLSGNTIYFGEGSWLTVV.

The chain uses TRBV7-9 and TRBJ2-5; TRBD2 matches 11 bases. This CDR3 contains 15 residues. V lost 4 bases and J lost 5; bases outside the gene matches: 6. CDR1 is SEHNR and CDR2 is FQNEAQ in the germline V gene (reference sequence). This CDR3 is CASSSSGGPMETQYF. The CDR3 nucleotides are TGTGCCAGCAGCTCTAGCGGGGGGCCGATGGAGACCCAGTACTTC.

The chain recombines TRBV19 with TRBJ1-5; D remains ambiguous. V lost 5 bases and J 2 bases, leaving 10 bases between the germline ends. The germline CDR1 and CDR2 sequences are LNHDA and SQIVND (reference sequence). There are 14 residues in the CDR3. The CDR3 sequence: CASSEHRGNQPQHF. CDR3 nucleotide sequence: TGTGCCAGTAGTGAACATAGAGGCAATCAGCCCCAGCATTTT.

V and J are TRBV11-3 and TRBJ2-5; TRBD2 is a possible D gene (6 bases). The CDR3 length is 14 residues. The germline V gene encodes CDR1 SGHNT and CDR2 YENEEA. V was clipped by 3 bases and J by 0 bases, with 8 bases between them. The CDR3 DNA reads TGTGCCAGCAGCTTTAGGACTAACCAAGAGACCCAGTACTTC. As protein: CASSFRTNQETQYF.

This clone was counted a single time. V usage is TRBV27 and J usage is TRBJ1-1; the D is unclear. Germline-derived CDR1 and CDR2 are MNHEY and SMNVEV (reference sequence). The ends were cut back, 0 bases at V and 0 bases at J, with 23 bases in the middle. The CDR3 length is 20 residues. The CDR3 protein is CASSLSKGGVSSRLNTEAFF. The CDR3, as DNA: TGTGCCAGCAGTTTATCGAAAGGAGGTGTCTCAAGCAGACTGAACACTGAAGCTTTCTTT.